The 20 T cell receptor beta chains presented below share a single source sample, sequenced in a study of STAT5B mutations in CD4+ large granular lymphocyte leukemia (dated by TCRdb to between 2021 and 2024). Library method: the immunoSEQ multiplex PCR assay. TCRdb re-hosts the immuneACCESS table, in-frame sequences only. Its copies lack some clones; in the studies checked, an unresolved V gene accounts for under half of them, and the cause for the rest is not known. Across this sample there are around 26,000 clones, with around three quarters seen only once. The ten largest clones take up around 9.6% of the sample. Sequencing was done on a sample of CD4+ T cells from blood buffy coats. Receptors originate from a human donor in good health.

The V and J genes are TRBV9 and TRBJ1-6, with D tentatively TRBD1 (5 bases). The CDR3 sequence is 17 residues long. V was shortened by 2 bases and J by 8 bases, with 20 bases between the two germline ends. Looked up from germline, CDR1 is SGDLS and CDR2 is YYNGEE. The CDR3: CASSVGGRGRSDSPLHF. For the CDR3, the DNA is TGTGCCAGCAGCGTGGGGGGGAGAGGGCGCAGTGATTCACCCCTCCACTTT.

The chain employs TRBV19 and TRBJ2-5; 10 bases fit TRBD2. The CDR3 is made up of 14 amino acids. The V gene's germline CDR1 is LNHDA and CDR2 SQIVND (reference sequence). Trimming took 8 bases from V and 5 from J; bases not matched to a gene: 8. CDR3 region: CASRAGGLRETQYF. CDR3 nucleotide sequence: TGTGCCAGTCGAGCGGGAGGGCTTCGGGAGACCCAGTACTTC. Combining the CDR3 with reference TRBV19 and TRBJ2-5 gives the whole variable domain DGGITQSPKYLFRKEGQNVTLSCEQNLNHDAMYWYRQDPGQGLRLIYYSQIVNDFQKGDIAEGYSVSREKKESFPLTVTSAQKNPTAFYLCASRAGGLRETQYFGPGTRLLVL.

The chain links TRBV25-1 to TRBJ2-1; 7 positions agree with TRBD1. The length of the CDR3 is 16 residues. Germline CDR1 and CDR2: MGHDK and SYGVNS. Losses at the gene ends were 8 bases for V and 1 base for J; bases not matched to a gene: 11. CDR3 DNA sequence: TGTGCCAGCTCCAAAACGACAGGGTCTTCCTACAATGAGCAGTTCTTC. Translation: CASSKTTGSSYNEQFF. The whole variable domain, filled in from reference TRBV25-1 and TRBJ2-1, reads EADIYQTPRYLVIGTGKKITLECSQTMGHDKMYWYQQDPGMELHLIHYSYGVNSTEKGDLSSESTVSRIRTEHFPLTLESARPSHTSQYLCASSKTTGSSYNEQFFGPGTRLTVL.

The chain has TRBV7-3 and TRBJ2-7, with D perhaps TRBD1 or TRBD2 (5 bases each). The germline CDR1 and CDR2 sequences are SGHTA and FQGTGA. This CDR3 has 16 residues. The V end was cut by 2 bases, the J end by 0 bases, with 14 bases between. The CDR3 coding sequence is TGTGCCAGCAGCTTAGCTGGGACGAAGAGCTCCTACGAGCAGTACGTC. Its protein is CASSLAGTKSSYEQYV.

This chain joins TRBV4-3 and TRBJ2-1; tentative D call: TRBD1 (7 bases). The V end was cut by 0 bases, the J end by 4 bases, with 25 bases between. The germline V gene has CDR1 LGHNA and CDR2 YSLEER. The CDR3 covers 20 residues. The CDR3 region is CASSQDPRKDRDRGYNEQFF. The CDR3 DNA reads TGCGCCAGCAGCCAAGACCCCCGTAAAGACAGGGATCGGGGGTACAATGAGCAGTTCTTC.

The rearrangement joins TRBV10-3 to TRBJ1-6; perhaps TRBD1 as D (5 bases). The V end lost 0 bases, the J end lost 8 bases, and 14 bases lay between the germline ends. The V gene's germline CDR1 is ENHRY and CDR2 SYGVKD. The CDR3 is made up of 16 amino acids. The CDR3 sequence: CAISESRGGVDSPLHF. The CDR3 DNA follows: TGTGCCATCAGTGAGTCCCGGGGGGGGGTGGATTCACCCCTCCACTTT.

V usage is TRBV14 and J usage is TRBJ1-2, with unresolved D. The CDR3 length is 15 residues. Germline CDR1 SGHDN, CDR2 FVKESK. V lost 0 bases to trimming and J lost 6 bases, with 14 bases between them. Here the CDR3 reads CASSQDLDPVNGYTF. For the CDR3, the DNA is TGTGCCAGCAGCCAAGATCTAGACCCGGTGAATGGCTACACCTTC.

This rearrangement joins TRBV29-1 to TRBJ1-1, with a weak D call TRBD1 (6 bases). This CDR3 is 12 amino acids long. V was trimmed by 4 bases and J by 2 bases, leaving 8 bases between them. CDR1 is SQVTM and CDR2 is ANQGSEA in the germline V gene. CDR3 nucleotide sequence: TGCAGCGTTGGACAGGCAAACACTGAAGCTTTCTTT. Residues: CSVGQANTEAFF.

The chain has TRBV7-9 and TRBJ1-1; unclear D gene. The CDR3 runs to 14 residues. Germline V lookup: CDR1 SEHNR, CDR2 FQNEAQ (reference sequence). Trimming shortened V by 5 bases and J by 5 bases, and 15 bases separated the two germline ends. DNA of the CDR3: TGTGCCAGCAGCCCCCGTGGTGGTCGGACTGAAGCTTTCTTT. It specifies CASSPRGGRTEAFF.

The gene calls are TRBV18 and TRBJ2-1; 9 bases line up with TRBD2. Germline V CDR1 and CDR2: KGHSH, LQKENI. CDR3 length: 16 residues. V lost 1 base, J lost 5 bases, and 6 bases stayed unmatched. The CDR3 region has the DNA TGTGCCAGCTCACCACTCCCGGGACTAGCACACAATGAGCAGTTCTTC. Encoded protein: CASSPLPGLAHNEQFF.

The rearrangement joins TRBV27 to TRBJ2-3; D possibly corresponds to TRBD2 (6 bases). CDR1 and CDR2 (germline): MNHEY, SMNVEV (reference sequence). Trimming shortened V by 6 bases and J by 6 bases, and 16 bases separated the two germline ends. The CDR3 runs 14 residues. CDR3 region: CASSERREFDTQYF. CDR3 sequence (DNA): TGTGCCAGCAGCGAAAGGAGGGAGTTTGATACGCAGTATTTT.

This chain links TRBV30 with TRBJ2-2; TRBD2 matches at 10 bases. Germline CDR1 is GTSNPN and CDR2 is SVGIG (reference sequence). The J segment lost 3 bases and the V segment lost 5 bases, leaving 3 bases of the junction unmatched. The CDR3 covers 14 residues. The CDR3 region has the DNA TGTGCCTGGTACGGGACTAGCGACACCGGGGAGCTGTTTTTT. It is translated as CAWYGTSDTGELFF.

The CDR3 spells CASSLVSGTGTEQFF. The DNA of the CDR3 is TGTGCCAGCAGCTTAGTCAGTGGGACAGGGACTGAGCAGTTCTTC. This rearrangement joins TRBV7-6 to TRBJ2-1; 9 bases are shared with TRBD1. CDR1 SGHVS and CDR2 FNYEAQ come from the germline V gene. Germline trimming cut 1 base from V and 9 bases from J; bases unmatched to any gene: 7. The length of the CDR3 is 15 residues.

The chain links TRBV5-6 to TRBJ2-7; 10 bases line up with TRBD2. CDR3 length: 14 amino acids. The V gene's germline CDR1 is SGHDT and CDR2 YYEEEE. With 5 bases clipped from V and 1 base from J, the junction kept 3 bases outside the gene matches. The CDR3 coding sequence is TGTGCCAGCAGGTATAGCGGGGGGTCCTACGAGCAGTACGTC. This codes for CASRYSGGSYEQYV.

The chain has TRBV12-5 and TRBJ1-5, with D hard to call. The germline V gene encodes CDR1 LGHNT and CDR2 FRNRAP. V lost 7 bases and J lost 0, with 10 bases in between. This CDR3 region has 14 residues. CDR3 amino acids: CASDGADSNQPQHF. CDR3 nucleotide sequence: TGTGCTAGTGACGGAGCGGATAGCAATCAGCCCCAGCATTTT.

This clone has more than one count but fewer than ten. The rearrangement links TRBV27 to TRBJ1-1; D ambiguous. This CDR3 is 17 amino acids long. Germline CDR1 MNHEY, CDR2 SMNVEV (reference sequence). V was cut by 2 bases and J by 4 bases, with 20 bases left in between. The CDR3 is CASSLKLTARVSTEAFF. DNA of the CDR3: TGTGCCAGCAGTTTAAAGTTGACGGCTCGGGTTAGCACTGAAGCTTTCTTT.

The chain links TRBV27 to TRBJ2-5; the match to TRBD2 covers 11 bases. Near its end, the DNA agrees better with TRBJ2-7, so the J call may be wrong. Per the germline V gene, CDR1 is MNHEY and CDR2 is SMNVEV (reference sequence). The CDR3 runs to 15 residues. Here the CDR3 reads CASRRPGTSGYEQYF. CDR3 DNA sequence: TGTGCCAGCAGGAGACCCGGGACTAGCGGCTACGAGCAGTACTTC.

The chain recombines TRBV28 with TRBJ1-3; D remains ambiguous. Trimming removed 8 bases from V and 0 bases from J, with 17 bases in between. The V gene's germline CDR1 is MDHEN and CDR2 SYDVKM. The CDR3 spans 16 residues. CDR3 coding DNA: TGTGCCAGCGCCCCCCGGGCCAGGCGCTCTGGAAACACCATATATTTT. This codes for CASAPRARRSGNTIYF.

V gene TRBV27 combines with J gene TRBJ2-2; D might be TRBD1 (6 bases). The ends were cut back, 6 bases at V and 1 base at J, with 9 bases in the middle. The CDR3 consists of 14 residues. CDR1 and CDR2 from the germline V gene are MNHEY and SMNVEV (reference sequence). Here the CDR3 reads CASSRTVNTGELFF. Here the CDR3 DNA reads TGTGCCAGCAGCCGGACAGTGAACACCGGGGAGCTGTTTTTT.

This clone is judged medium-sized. CDR3 protein: CSADRGAEAFF. CDR3 nucleotides: TGCAGTGCTGACAGGGGAGCTGAAGCTTTCTTT. The genes are TRBV20-1 and TRBJ1-1, with 8 bases matching TRBD1. The ends lost 5 bases at V and 6 bases at J; junction bases unmatched: 2. The CDR3 has 11 residues. CDR1 is DFQATT and CDR2 is SNEGSKA in the germline V gene (reference sequence).